This is a list of T cell receptor beta chains from one sample in a study of CD8+CD57+ T cells in acquired aplastic anemia. Using its own MiXCR run on the reads, TCRdb lists one record per CDR3 protein. In the table there are around 180,000 distinct CDR3 sequences, about 44% of which are singletons. Sequences were obtained from sorted CD4+, CD8+, or CD8+CD57+ T cells (not recorded which) from PBMCs. These receptors came from a human donor with aplastic anemia. Both conserved end residues are part of each CDR3. Fields, in order: J gene, D gene, clone size, V gene, CDR3 protein, CDR3 DNA. The D gene is left open where the match is weak. Clone size is given for some rows only: seen once, a few or many times, or a class if the clone is expanded.

TRBJ2-1 | - | - | TRBV24-1 | CATSHLGGEQFF | TGTGCCACCAGCCACCTGGGGGGTGAGCAGTTCTTC
TRBJ2-2 | TRBD1 | - | TRBV24-1 | CATGRTGEGGELFF | TGTGCCACCGGCCGGACAGGGGAAGGCGGGGAGCTGTTTTTT
TRBJ1-6 | - | many | TRBV11-2 | CASSSVGLNSPLHF | TGTGCCAGCAGCTCGGTCGGCCTGAATTCACCCCTCCACTTT
TRBJ2-6 | - | few | TRBV10-3 | CAISELGGRSGANVLTF | TGTGCCATCAGTGAATTGGGGGGGCGTTCTGGGGCCAACGTCCTGACTTTC
TRBJ1-5 | - | - | TRBV25-1 | CASSLAVRVPVNQPQHF | TGTGCCAGCAGCTTAGCTGTTCGGGTCCCAGTCAATCAGCCCCAGCATTTT
TRBJ1-1 | - | - | TRBV24-1 | CATSGLSSSEAFF | TGTGCCACCAGTGGCTTAAGTAGCTCTGAAGCTTTCTTT
TRBJ2-5 | - | - | TRBV6-5 | CASSYSSWVQETQYF | TGTGCCAGCAGTTACTCGAGCTGGGTTCAAGAGACCCAGTACTTC
TRBJ2-7 | - | - | TRBV7-6 | CASSARRGGSYEQYF | TGTGCCAGCAGCGCCCGAAGGGGGGGCTCCTACGAGCAGTACTTC
TRBJ1-6 | - | - | TRBV25-1 | CASSEGRINSPLHF | TGTGCCAGCAGTGAAGGCCGGATTAATTCACCCCTCCACTTT
TRBJ2-1 | TRBD1 | many | TRBV5-1 | CASKGQGAVNEQFF | TGCGCCAGCAAAGGACAGGGGGCGGTCAATGAGCAGTTCTTC
TRBJ1-2 | - | many | TRBV7-2 | CASSLIRGFGYTF | TGTGCCAGCAGCTTAATCCGGGGGTTCGGCTACACCTTC
TRBJ2-7 | - | - | TRBV19 | CASSPSGGGAYEQYF | TGTGCCAGTAGTCCCTCAGGAGGGGGCGCCTACGAGCAGTACTTC
TRBJ1-2 | - | many | TRBV4-1 | CASSQDNWGGYTF | TGCGCCAGCAGCCAAGATAACTGGGGGGGCTACACCTTC
TRBJ2-3 | - | - | TRBV5-1 | CASSLAGDPVFPDTQYF | TGCGCCAGCAGCTTGGCGGGGGACCCAGTATTTCCAGATACGCAGTATTTT
TRBJ2-5 | - | - | TRBV2 | CASTRHGQETQYF | TGTGCCAGCACTCGACACGGCCAAGAGACCCAGTACTTC
TRBJ1-1 | - | - | TRBV7-2 | CASSPSGPYNTEAFF | TGTGCCAGCAGCCCAAGCGGGCCCTATAACACTGAAGCTTTCTTT
TRBJ2-7 | - | - | TRBV7-2 | CASSLGSGEYEQYF | TGTGCCAGCAGCTTAGGCTCAGGGGAATACGAGCAGTACTTC
TRBJ2-7 | - | once | TRBV20-1 | CSAKTGSEQYF | TGCAGTGCTAAAACAGGGAGCGAGCAGTACTTC
TRBJ2-7 | - | many | TRBV19 | CASSIGDSIYEQYF | TGTGCCAGTAGTATCGGTGACAGCATCTACGAGCAGTACTTC
TRBJ1-6 | - | - | TRBV12-5 | CASGLVLGGESYNSPLHF | TGTGCTAGTGGTTTGGTACTTGGCGGGGAATCCTATAATTCACCCCTCCACTTT
TRBJ2-7 | - | many | TRBV7-9 | CASSPVDEPSYEQYF | TGTGCCAGCAGCCCCGTCGATGAGCCATCCTACGAGCAGTACTTC
TRBJ2-7 | - | few | TRBV19 | CASSIRDTYEQYF | TGTGCCAGTAGTATCCGGGACACCTACGAGCAGTACTTC
TRBJ1-1 | TRBD1 | - | TRBV2 | CASFGQGRGHTEAFF | TGTGCCAGTTTTGGACAGGGTCGAGGACACACTGAAGCTTTCTTT
TRBJ2-5 | TRBD1 | - | TRBV29-1 | CSVDPGQGGQETQYF | TGCAGCGTCGACCCGGGACAGGGAGGCCAAGAGACCCAGTACTTC
TRBJ1-5 | - | many | TRBV2 | CASSGYSPNQPQHF | TGTGCCAGCAGTGGTTACAGCCCCAATCAGCCCCAGCATTTT
TRBJ2-5 | - | - | TRBV11-2 | CASSRDLGETQYF | TGTGCCAGCAGTCGGGACCTTGGGGAGACCCAGTACTTC
TRBJ2-2 | TRBD1 | - | TRBV24-1 | CATRVTGDTGELFF | TGTGCCACCAGAGTAACAGGGGACACCGGGGAGCTGTTTTTT
TRBJ2-7 | TRBD1 | many | TRBV5-6 | CASSPWDREHEQYF | TGTGCCAGCAGCCCATGGGACAGGGAACACGAGCAGTACTTC
TRBJ2-7 | - | few | TRBV7-9 | CASSSYKGIRGLSSYEQYF | TGTGCCAGCAGCTCCTATAAGGGAATACGCGGCCTCAGCTCCTACGAGCAGTACTTC
TRBJ2-7 | - | - | TRBV20-1 | CSAQGFEFYEQYF | TGCAGTGCCCAGGGGTTTGAATTCTACGAGCAGTACTTC
TRBJ1-2 | - | - | TRBV11-2 | CASSFEGVAIFLCANYGYTF | TGTGCCAGCAGCTTCGAGGGAGTGGCTATATTCTTATGTGCTAACTATGGCTACACCTTC
TRBJ2-6 | - | few | TRBV15 | CATSGGPRGHGANVLTF | TGTGCCACCAGCGGAGGACCTCGGGGGCACGGGGCCAACGTCCTGACTTTC